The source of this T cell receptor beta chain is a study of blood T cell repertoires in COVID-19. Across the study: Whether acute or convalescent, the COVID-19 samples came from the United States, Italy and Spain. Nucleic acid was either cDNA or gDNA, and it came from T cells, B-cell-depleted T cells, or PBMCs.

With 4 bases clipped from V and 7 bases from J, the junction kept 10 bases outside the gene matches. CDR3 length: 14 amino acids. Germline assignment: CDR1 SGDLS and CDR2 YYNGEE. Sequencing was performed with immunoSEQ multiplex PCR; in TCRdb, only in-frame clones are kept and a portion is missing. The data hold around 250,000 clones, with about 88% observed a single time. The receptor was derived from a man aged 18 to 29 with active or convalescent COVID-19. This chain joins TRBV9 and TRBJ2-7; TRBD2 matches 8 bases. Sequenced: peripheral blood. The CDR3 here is CASSSGGPRGEQYF. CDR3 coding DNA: TGTGCCAGCAGCTCGGGGGGGCCTCGTGGAGAGCAGTACTTC. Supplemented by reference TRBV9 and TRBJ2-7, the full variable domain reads DSGVTQTPKHLITATGQRVTLRCSPRSGDLSVYWYQQSLDQGLQFLIQYYNGEERAKGNILERFSAQQFPDLHSELNLSSLELGDSALYFCASSSGGPRGEQYFGPGTRLTVT.